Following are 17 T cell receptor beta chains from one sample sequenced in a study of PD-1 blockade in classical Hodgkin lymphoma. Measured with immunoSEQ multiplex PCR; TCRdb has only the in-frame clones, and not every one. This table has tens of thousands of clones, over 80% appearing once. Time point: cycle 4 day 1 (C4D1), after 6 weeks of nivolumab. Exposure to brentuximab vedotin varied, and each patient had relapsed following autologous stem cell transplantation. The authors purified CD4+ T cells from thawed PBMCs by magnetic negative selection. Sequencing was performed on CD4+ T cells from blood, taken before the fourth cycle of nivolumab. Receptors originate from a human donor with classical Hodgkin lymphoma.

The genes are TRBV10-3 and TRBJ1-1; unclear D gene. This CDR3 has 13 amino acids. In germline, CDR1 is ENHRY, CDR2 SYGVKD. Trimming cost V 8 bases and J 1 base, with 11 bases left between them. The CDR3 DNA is TGTGCCATCGCGACACCCGAGAACACTGAAGCTTTCTTT. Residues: CAIATPENTEAFF.

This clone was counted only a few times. CDR3 nucleotides: TGTGCCATCAGCAGGGGGTGGGGAAGCACAGATACGCAGTATTTT. Translated, it gives CAISRGWGSTDTQYF. This chain joins TRBV10-3 and TRBJ2-3, with 7 bases identical to TRBD1. The CDR3 runs 15 residues. Germline V gives CDR1 ENHRY, CDR2 SYGVKD. V was pared by 6 bases and J by 0 bases, with 6 bases of the junction left unmatched.

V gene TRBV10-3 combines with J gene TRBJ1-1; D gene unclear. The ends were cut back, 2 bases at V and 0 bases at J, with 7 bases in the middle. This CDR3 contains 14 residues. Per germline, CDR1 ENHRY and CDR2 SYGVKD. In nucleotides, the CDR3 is TGTGCCATCAGTGAGCGGCAGATGAACACTGAAGCTTTCTTT. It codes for CAISERQMNTEAFF.

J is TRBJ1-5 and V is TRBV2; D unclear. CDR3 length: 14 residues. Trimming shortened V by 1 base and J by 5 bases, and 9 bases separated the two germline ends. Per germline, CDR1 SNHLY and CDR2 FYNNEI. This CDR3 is CASSEGGWDQPQHF. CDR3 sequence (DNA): TGTGCCAGCAGTGAAGGGGGATGGGATCAGCCCCAGCATTTT.

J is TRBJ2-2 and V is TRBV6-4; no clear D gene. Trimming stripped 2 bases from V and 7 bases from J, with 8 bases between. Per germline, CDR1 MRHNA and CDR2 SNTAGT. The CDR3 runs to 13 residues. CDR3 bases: TGTGCCAGCAGTGACCAGGCTCGCGGGGAGCTGTTTTTT. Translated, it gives CASSDQARGELFF.

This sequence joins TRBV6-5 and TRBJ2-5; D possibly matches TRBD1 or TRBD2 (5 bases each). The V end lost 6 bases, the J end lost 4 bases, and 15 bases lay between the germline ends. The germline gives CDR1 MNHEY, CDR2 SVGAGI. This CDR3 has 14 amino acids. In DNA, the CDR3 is TGTGCCAGCAGACTTATGAATGGGGGAGAGACCCAGTACTTC. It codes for CASRLMNGGETQYF.

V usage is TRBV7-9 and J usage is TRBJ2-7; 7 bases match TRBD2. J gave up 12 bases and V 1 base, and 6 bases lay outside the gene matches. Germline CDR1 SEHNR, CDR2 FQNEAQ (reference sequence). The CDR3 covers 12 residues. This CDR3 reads CASSLGAGRPYF. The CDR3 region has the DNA TGTGCCAGCAGCTTAGGAGCGGGACGGCCGTACTTC.

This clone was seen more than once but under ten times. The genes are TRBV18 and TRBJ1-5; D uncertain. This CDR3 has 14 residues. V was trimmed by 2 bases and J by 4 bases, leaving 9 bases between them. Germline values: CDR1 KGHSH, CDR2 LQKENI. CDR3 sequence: CASSPYTANQPQHF. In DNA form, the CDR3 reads TGTGCCAGCTCACCATACACAGCGAATCAGCCCCAGCATTTT.

As DNA, the CDR3 is TGTGCCAGCAGCCAAGGACGGGACAGGAACACTGAAGCTTTCTTT. Its translation is CASSQGRDRNTEAFF. The chain carries TRBV4-2 and TRBJ1-1; TRBD1 aligns across 7 bases. The CDR3 spans 15 residues. Germline CDR1 is LGHNA and CDR2 is YNFKEQ. V trimming: 1 base; J trimming: 1 base; junction bases outside the gene matches: 3.

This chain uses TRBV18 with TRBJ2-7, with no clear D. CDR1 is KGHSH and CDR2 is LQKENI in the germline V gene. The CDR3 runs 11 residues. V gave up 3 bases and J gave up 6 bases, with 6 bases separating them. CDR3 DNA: TGTGCCAGCTCACCGACACGCGAGCAGTACTTC. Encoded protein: CASSPTREQYF.

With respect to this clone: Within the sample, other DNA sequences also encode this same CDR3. For the CDR3, the DNA is TGTGCCAGCAGCCAAGGGACAGGGGCAGACACTGAAGCTTTCTTT. It translates to CASSQGTGADTEAFF. The gene calls are TRBV4-2 and TRBJ1-1; 9 bases line up with TRBD1. V lost 1 base to trimming and J lost 3 bases; unmatched junction nucleotides: 3. Germline V CDR1 and CDR2: LGHNA, YNFKEQ. This CDR3 spans 15 amino acids.

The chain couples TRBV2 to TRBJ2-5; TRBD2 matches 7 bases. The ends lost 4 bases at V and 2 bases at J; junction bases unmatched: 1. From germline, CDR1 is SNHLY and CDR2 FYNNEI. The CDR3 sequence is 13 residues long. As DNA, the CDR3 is TGTGCCAGCAGTGGGGACTATCAAGAGACCCAGTACTTC. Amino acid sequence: CASSGDYQETQYF.

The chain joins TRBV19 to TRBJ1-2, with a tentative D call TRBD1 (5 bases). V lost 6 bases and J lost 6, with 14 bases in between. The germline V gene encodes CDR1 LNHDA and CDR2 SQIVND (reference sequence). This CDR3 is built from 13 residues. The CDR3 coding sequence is TGTGCCAGTAGAAAAGAGGACACCGATGGCTACACCTTC. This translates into CASRKEDTDGYTF.

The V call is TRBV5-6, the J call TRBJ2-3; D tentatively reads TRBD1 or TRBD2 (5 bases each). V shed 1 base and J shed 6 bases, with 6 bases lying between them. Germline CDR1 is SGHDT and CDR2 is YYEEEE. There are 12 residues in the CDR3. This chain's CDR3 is CASSLWGDTQYF. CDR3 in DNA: TGTGCCAGCAGCTTGTGGGGGGATACGCAGTATTTT.

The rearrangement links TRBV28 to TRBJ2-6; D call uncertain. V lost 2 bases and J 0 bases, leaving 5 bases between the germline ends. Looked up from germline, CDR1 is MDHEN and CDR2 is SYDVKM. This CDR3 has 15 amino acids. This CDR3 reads CASSLISSGANVLTF. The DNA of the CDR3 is TGTGCCAGCAGTTTAATTAGCTCTGGGGCCAACGTCCTGACTTTC.

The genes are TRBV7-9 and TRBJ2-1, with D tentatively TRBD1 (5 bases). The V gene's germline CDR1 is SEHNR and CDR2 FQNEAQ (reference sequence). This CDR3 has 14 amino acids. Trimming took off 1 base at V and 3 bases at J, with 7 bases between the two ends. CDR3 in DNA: TGTGCCAGCAGCTTAGGACAGTTCTACAATGAGCAGTTCTTC. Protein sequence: CASSLGQFYNEQFF. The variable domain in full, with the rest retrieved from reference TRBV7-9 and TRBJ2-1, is DTGVSQNPRHKITKRGQNVTFRCDPISEHNRLYWYRQTLGQGPEFLTYFQNEAQLEKSRLLSDRFSAERPKGSFSTLEIQRTEQGDSAMYLCASSLGQFYNEQFFGPGTRLTVL.

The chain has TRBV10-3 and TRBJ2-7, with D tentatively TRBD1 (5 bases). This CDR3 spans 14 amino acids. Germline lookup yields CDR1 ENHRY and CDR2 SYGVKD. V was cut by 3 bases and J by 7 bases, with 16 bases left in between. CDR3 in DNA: TGTGCCATCAGTGAAGGGGTCAGTTTCGCGGAGCAGTACTTC. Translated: CAISEGVSFAEQYF.